Below, one TCR beta chain is given with its context. Its antigen remains unknown. Per the germline V gene, CDR1 is MGHDK and CDR2 is SYGVNS. V was clipped by 5 bases and J by 1 base, with 13 bases between them. The CDR3 is 15 amino acids. TCRdb's copy holds only in-frame clones and misses some; the assay was immunoSEQ multiplex PCR. Altogether 950,000 to 1,300,000 clones are present, under 80% being singletons, with the ten largest covering roughly 1.4%. The data belong to a study of shared clonotypes between healthy human individuals. Background on the study: Three men and a couple of women, aged 18 to 49, were donors.

Regarding the study as a whole: Clonotypes which were not shared had lower generation probabilities than clonotypes that all four donors shared.

The sequenced sample was memory CD4+ T cells sorted from blood. The subset denotes: CD45RA-negative fraction. This chain connects TRBV25-1 to TRBJ2-3; a weak D match, TRBD2 (6 bases). This TCR was recovered from a man in his late teens or twenties in good health. The CDR3 bases are TGTGCCAGCAGTACTCGGAGGGGAGGCACAGATACGCAGTATTTT. It yields the protein CASSTRRGGTDTQYF. The whole variable domain, filled in from reference TRBV25-1 and TRBJ2-3, reads EADIYQTPRYLVIGTGKKITLECSQTMGHDKMYWYQQDPGMELHLIHYSYGVNSTEKGDLSSESTVSRIRTEHFPLTLESARPSHTSQYLCASSTRRGGTDTQYFGPGTRLTVL.